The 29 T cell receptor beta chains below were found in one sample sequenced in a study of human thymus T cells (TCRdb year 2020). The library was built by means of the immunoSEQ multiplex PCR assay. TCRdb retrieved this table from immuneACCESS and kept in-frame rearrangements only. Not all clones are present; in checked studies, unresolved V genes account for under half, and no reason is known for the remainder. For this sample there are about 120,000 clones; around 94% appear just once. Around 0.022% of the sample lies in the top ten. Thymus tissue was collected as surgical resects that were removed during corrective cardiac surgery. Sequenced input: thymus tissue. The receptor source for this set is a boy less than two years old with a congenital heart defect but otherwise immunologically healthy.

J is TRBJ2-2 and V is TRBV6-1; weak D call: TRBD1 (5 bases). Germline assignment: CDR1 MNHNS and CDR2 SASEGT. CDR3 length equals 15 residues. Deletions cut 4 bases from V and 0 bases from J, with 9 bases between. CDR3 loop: CASSGGATNTGELFF. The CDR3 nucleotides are TGTGCCAGCAGTGGTGGGGCTACGAACACCGGGGAGCTGTTTTTT.

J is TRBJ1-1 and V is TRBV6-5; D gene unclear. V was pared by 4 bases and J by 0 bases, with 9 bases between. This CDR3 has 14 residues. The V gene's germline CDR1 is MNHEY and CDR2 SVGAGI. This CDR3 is CASSSDTLNTEAFF. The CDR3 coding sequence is TGTGCCAGCAGTTCAGACACCTTGAACACTGAAGCTTTCTTT.

CDR3 amino acids: CASSLAPGAYEQYF. CDR3 sequence (DNA): TGTGCCAGCAGCTTGGCCCCTGGGGCCTACGAGCAGTACTTC. The chain has TRBV5-4 and TRBJ2-7, with D hard to call. Looked up from germline, CDR1 is SGHNT and CDR2 is YYREEE (reference sequence). Trimming pared 0 bases from V and 2 bases from J, leaving 9 bases between. The CDR3 runs to 14 residues.

DNA of the CDR3: TGCGCCAGCAGCCAAGATAGAGCTAGCGGGGGGCCAAGCAGCACAGATACGCAGTATTTT. Its translation: CASSQDRASGGPSSTDTQYF. The chain employs TRBV4-3 and TRBJ2-3; 11 bases agree with TRBD2. V trimming: 0 bases; J trimming: 0 bases; junction bases outside the gene matches: 11. Per the germline V gene, CDR1 is LGHNA and CDR2 is YSLEER. CDR3 length: 20 residues.

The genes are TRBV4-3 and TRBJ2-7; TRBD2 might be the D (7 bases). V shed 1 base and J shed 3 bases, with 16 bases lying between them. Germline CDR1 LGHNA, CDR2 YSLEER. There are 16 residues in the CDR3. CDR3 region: CASSQGGGYSSYEQYF. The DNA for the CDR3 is TGCGCCAGCAGCCAAGGGGGGGGCTACTCTAGCTACGAGCAGTACTTC.

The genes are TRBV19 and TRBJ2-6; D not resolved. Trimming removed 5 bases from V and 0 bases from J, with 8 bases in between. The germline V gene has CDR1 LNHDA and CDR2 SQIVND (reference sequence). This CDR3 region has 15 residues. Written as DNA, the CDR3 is TGTGCCAGTAGTTCGAGCTTCTCTGGGGCCAACGTCCTGACTTTC. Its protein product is CASSSSFSGANVLTF. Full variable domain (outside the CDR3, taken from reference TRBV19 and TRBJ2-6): DGGITQSPKYLFRKEGQNVTLSCEQNLNHDAMYWYRQDPGQGLRLIYYSQIVNDFQKGDIAEGYSVSREKKESFPLTVTSAQKNPTAFYLCASSSSFSGANVLTFGAGSRLTVL.

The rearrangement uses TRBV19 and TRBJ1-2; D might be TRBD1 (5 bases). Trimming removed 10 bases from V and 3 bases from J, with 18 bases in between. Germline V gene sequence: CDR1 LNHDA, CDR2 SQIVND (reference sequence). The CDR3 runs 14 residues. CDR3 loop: CATYSGAQDYGYTF. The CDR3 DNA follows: TGTGCCACCTACTCCGGGGCGCAAGACTATGGCTACACCTTC.

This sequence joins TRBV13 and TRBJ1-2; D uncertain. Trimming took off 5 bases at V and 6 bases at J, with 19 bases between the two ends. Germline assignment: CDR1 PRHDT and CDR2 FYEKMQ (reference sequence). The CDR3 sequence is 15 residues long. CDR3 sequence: CASSRYPHSAHGYTF. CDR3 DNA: TGTGCCAGCAGCCGGTATCCACACTCGGCTCATGGCTACACCTTC.

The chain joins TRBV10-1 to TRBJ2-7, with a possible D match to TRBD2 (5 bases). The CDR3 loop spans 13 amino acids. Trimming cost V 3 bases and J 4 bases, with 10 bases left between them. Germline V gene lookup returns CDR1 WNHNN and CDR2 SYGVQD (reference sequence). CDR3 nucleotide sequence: TGCGCCAGCAGTGAAGGAGGCGGGTACGAGCAGTACTTC. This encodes CASSEGGGYEQYF.

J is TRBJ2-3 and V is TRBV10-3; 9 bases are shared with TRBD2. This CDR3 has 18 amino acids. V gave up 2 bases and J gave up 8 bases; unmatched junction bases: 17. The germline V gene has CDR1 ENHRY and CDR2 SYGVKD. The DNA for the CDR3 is TGTGCCATCAGTGAGGCCTCACTAGCGGGCCTAAGGGCGGGTACGCAGTATTTT. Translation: CAISEASLAGLRAGTQYF.

CDR3 nucleotides: TGCAGCGTCGCGGACACGCCCTGGGATGAAAAACTGTTTTTT. It encodes CSVADTPWDEKLFF. V gene TRBV29-1 combines with J gene TRBJ1-4; D possibly corresponds to TRBD1 (5 bases). CDR1 and CDR2 from the germline V gene are SQVTM and ANQGSEA. The CDR3 consists of 14 residues. V lost 6 bases and J 6 bases, leaving 17 bases between the germline ends. Using reference TRBV29-1 and TRBJ1-4 for the parts outside the CDR3, the full variable domain is SAVISQKPSRDICQRGTSLTIQCQVDSQVTMMFWYRQQPGQSLTLIATANQGSEATYESGFVIDKFPISRPNLTFSTLTVSNMSPEDSSIYLCSVADTPWDEKLFFGSGTQLSVL.

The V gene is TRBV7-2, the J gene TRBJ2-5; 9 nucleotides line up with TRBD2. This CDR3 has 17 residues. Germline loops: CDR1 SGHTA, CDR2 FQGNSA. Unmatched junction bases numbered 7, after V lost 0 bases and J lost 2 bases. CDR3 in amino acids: CASSLAPASGVQETQYF. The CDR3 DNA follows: TGTGCCAGCAGCTTAGCGCCGGCTAGCGGGGTACAAGAGACCCAGTACTTC.

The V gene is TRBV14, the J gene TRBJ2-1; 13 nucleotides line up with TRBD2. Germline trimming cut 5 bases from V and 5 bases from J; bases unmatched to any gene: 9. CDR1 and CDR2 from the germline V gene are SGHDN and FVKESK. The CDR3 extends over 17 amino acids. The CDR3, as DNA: TGTGCCAGCAGCACCCGACCGGGACTAGCGGGGCACAATGAGCAGTTCTTC. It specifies CASSTRPGLAGHNEQFF.

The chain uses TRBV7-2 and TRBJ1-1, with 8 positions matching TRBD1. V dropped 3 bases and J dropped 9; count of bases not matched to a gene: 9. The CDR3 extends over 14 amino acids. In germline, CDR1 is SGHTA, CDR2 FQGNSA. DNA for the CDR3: TGTGCCAGCAGCTTTTTTGGGACAGGCGCCAAAGCTTTCTTT. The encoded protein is CASSFFGTGAKAFF. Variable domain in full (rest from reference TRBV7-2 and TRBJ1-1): GAGVSQSPSNKVTEKGKDVELRCDPISGHTALYWYRQSLGQGLEFLIYFQGNSAPDKSGLPSDRFSAERTGGSVSTLTIQRTQQEDSAVYLCASSFFGTGAKAFFGQGTRLTVV.

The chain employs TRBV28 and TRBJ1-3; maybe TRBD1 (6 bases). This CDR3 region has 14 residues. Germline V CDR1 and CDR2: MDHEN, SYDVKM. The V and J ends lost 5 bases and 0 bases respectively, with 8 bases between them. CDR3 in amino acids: CASSLGASGNTIYF. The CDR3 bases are TGTGCCAGCAGTCTGGGGGCCTCTGGAAACACCATATATTTT. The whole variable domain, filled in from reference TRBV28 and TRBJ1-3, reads DVKVTQSSRYLVKRTGEKVFLECVQDMDHENMFWYRQDPGLGLRLIYFSYDVKMKEKGDIPEGYSVSREKKERFSLILESASTNQTSMYLCASSLGASGNTIYFGEGSWLTVV.

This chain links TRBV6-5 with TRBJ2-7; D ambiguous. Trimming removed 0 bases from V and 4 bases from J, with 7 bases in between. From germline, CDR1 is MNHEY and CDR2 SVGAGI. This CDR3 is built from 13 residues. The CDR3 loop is CASSYSRRYEQYF. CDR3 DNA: TGTGCCAGCAGTTACTCGAGAAGATACGAGCAGTACTTC.

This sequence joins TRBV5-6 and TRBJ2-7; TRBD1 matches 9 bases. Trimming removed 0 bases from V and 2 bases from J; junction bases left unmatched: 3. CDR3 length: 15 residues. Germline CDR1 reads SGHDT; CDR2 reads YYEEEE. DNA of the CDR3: TGTGCCAGCAGCTTGGGGACAGGGGCTACCTACGAGCAGTACTTC. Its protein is CASSLGTGATYEQYF.

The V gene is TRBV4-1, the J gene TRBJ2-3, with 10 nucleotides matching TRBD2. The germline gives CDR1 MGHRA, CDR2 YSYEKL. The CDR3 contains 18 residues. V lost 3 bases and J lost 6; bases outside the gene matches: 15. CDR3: CASSQKSGGANKQDTQYF. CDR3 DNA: TGCGCCAGCAGCCAGAAAAGCGGGGGGGCCAATAAGCAGGATACGCAGTATTTT.

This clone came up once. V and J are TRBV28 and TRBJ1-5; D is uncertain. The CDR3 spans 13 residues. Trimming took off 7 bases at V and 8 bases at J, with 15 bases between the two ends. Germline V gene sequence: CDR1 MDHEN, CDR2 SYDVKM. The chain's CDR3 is CASNEGSGEPQHF. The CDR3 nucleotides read TGTGCCAGCAATGAAGGGTCTGGGGAGCCCCAGCATTTT. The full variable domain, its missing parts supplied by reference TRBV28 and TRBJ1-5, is DVKVTQSSRYLVKRTGEKVFLECVQDMDHENMFWYRQDPGLGLRLIYFSYDVKMKEKGDIPEGYSVSREKKERFSLILESASTNQTSMYLCASNEGSGEPQHFGDGTRLSIL.

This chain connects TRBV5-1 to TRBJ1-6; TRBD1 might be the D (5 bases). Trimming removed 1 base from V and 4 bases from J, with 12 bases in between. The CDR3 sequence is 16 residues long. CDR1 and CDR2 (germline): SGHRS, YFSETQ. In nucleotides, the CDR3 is TGCGCCAGCAGCTTGAAGGGGTTTGGGTATAATTCACCCCTCCACTTT. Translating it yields CASSLKGFGYNSPLHF.

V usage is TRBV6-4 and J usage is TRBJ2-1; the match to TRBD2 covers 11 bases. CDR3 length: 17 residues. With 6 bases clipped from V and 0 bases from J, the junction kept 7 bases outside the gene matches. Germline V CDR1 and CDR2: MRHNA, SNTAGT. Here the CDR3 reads CASSPSGGPSSYNEQFF. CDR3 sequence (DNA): TGTGCCAGCAGCCCTAGCGGGGGGCCCTCCTCCTACAATGAGCAGTTCTTC.

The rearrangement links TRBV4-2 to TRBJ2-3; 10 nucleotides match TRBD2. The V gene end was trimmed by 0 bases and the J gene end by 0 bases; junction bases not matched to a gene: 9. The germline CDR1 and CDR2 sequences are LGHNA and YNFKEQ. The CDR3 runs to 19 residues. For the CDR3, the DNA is TGTGCCAGCAGCCAAGAGTATTGGAGCGGGGGGGCTAGCACAGATACGCAGTATTTT. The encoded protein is CASSQEYWSGGASTDTQYF.

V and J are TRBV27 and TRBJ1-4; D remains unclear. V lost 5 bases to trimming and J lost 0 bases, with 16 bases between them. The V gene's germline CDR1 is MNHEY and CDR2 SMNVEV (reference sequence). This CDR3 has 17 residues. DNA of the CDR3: TGTGCCAGCAGTCCCCGGGAACTCGCTGCAACTAATGAAAAACTGTTTTTT. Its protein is CASSPRELAATNEKLFF.

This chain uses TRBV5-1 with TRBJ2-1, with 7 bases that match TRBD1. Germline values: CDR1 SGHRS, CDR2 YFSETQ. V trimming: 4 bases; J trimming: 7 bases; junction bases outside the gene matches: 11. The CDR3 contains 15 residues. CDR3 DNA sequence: TGCGCCAGCAGCGACCACAGGGGCCCCGGGAATGAGCAGTTCTTC. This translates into CASSDHRGPGNEQFF.

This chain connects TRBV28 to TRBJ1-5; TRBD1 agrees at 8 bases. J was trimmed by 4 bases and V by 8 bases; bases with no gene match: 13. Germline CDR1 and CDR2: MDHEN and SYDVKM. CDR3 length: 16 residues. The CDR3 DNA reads TGTGCCAGCCTGGACCTAGACAGGGGAGGAAATCAGCCCCAGCATTTT. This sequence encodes CASLDLDRGGNQPQHF.

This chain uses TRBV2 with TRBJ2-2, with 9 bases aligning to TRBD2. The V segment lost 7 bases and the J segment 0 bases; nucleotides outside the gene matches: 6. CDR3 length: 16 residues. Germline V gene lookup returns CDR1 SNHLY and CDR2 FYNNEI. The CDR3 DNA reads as TGTGCCAGCACCCGTCTAGCGGGGACGAACACCGGGGAGCTGTTTTTT. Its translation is CASTRLAGTNTGELFF.

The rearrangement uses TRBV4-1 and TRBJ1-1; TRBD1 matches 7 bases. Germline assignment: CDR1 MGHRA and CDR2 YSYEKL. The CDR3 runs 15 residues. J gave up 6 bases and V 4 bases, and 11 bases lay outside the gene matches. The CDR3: CASSRCPRGRPEAFF. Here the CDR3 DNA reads TGCGCCAGCAGCCGATGCCCCAGGGGGAGGCCTGAAGCTTTCTTT.

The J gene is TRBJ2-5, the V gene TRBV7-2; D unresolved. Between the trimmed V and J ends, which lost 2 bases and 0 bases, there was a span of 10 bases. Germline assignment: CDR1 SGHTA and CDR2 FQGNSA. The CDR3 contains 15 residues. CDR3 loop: CASSLRGVHQETQYF. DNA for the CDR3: TGTGCCAGCAGCTTACGTGGGGTACACCAAGAGACCCAGTACTTC.

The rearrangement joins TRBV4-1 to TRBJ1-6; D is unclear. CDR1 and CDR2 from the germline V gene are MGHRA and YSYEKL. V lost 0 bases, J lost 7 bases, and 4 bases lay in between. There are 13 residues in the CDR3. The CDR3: CASSQEANSPLHF. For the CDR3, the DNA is TGCGCCAGCAGCCAAGAGGCGAATTCACCCCTCCACTTT.